Sequencing of this T cell receptor (beta chain) was carried out in a study of blood T cell repertoires in COVID-19. Sequenced by immunoSEQ multiplex PCR; TCRdb stores in-frame clones only, minus some. The sample holds about 36,000 clones; 80% to 85% are singletons and the top ten take more than 1.5%. Germline V gives CDR1 MDHEN, CDR2 SYDVKM. The CDR3 is made up of 15 amino acids. Trimming removed 2 bases at V and 4 bases at J, with 14 bases between. The source is a man aged 55 to 70 with COVID-19, enrolled during active disease. The gene calls are TRBV28 and TRBJ1-2; D is unresolved. Sequencing was carried out using peripheral blood. The CDR3, as DNA: TGTGCCAGCAGTTTAGAGGGCGGGCGGGGCTATGGCTACACCTTC. Translated: CASSLEGGRGYGYTF.